This T cell receptor (beta chain) was obtained from a study of control samples from healthy donors and cancer patients. CDR3 length: 16 residues. Trimming stripped 2 bases from V and 4 bases from J, with 15 bases between. Germline assignment: CDR1 SGHDN and CDR2 FVKESK. Generated by immunoSEQ multiplex PCR, the TCRdb table keeps only in-frame clones and is missing some. In the table there are 120,000 to 150,000 clones, about 91% of which are singletons. This sequence joins TRBV14 and TRBJ1-3; D is perhaps TRBD1 (6 bases). Input material: blood. This clonotype was sampled from a man in his thirties or forties in good health. CDR3 bases: TGTGCCAGCAGCCAACGGGGGCAGTGGAGGGGAAACACCATATATTTT. Amino acids: CASSQRGQWRGNTIYF.